Given below is one T cell receptor (beta chain) in context. No antigen is known for it. No base quality values were provided; no much bigger clone lies one nucleotide off. This entry is derived from a study of graft-versus-host responses after intestinal transplantation (dated by TCRdb to about 2021). Regarding the complete study: The transplants that recipients received were multivisceral, liver-intestinal, or isolated intestinal. Every recipient was given anti-thymocyte globulin induction, then maintenance tacrolimus and steroids for 2 to 3 years. Donor T cell macrochimerism was defined as a peak of at least 4% donor T cells among recipient peripheral blood mononuclear cells. To identify alloreactive clones, pre-transplant mixed lymphocyte reaction products were sequenced and compared with unstimulated pre-transplant donor and recipient T cells. A cohort of more than 20 intestinal transplant recipients, including one retransplant, was enrolled, and a few patients lacking pretransplant specimens were excluded. After intestinal transplantation, graft-versus-host and host-versus-graft alloreactive T cell clones were followed in the graft, circulation and bone marrow using bulk TCR-beta CDR3 sequencing. Rather than being sequenced by the commercial service, samples from a few later patients were sequenced in-house on an Illumina MiSeq and processed with MiXCR. Broader findings and caveats from the paper: GvH clones were found in recipient bone marrow, and some of the GvH clones appeared earlier in ileal mucosa or blood, which is consistent with an intestinal mucosal origin. High GvH to HvG T cell clonal ratios were observed in the allografts of patients with donor T cell macrochimerism. The conclusions were limited by the relatively low number and heterogeneity of the intestinal transplant patients. Early after transplant, declines in HvG clones were associated with peak levels of circulating GvH clones.

The sample's time point label is to be understood as: cells obtained before transplantation from donor or recipient. CD3+CD4+ and CD3+CD8+ populations were FACS-sorted from unstimulated pre-transplant donor and recipient cells taken from spleen or lymph nodes. Receptor libraries were prepared by the immunoSEQ multiplex PCR assay. For most patients, genomic DNA was isolated with the Qiagen DNeasy Blood and Tissue Kit and sent frozen to Adaptive Biotechnologies for TCR sequencing. For most patients, genomic DNA was subjected to high-throughput TCR-beta CDR3 sequencing by Adaptive Biotechnologies. The original pipeline was this. Adaptive's ImmunoSEQ software was the source of the TCR sequencing data for 15 to 20 patients, while a few other patients were processed with MiXCR and VDJtools. To correct CD4 versus CD8 sorting errors, sequences present in both subsets at a frequency ratio below 5:1 were removed. CDR3 nucleotide sequences shared between donor and recipient were removed because their origin could not be assigned. At least 2-fold expansion over unstimulated cells and a minimum CFSE-low frequency of 0.002% (template counts) or 0.001% (read counts) were required for clones to be classified as alloreactive. A clone was considered mappable if detected in the sequenced pre-transplant spleen, lymph node, or MLR CFSE-low populations of the donor or recipient. The cumulative frequency of alloreactive clones was calculated as a percentage of all sequences, weighted by copy number. The source is immuneACCESS, and TCRdb retained only in-frame sequences with V and J called. Part of the clones is not carried over; for the studies checked, unresolved V genes explain less than half of this, and the remainder is unexplained. Clonal size and the V and J genes are those of that table, whereas D and trimming came from the DNA. In all, the sample holds about 99,000 clones, and approximately 93% of those were seen once. Of the sample, around 1.2% falls within the top ten clones.

The CDR3 numbers 15 residues from cysteine through phenylalanine. The kept DNA is CDR3 alone, 45 bases in frame from the first base. The germline V gene (reference sequence) sets CDR1 to LNHDA and CDR2 to SQIVND. Trimmed from V: 2 bases; trimmed from J: 6 bases; junction bases lacking a gene match: 5. The origin of this receptor is a human donor who received an intestinal transplant. Sequencing was performed on unstimulated CD8+ T cells sorted from spleen or lymph node cells, taken before intestinal transplant. The rearranged chain carries TRBV19 and TRBJ2-1; 9 bases in the middle match TRBD1. The CDR3 reads as follows: CASSITGTGFNEQFF. At the DNA level, the sequence is TGTGCCAGTAGTATAACCGGGACAGGGTTCAATGAGCAGTTCTTC. The variable domain in full, with residues beyond the CDR3 obtained from the reference TRBV19 and TRBJ2-1 genes, is DGGITQSPKYLFRKEGQNVTLSCEQNLNHDAMYWYRQDPGQGLRLIYYSQIVNDFQKGDIAEGYSVSREKKESFPLTVTSAQKNPTAFYLCASSITGTGFNEQFFGPGTRLTVL.